This TCR beta chain derives from a study of blood T cell repertoires in COVID-19. V was pared by 4 bases and J by 8 bases, with 2 bases of the junction left unmatched. The V gene's germline CDR1 is MDHEN and CDR2 SYDVKM. This CDR3 has 13 amino acids. Produced via immunoSEQ multiplex PCR; TCRdb's table is partial and in-frame only. This sample has tens of thousands of clones, with 80% to 90% found just once. The specimen was peripheral blood. This receptor was obtained from a woman aged 80 or over with active COVID-19. The chain is built from TRBV28 and TRBJ2-1; TRBD2 aligns across 10 bases. CDR3 amino acids: CASSSGTSDEQFF. The CDR3 coding sequence is TGTGCCAGCAGTTCCGGGACTAGCGATGAGCAGTTCTTC. The variable domain in full, completed from reference TRBV28 and TRBJ2-1, reads DVKVTQSSRYLVKRTGEKVFLECVQDMDHENMFWYRQDPGLGLRLIYFSYDVKMKEKGDIPEGYSVSREKKERFSLILESASTNQTSMYLCASSSGTSDEQFFGPGTRLTVL.